The 27 T cell receptor beta chains presented below share a single source sample, sequenced in a study of blood T cell repertoires in COVID-19. Assay: immunoSEQ multiplex PCR; the TCRdb copy retains only in-frame clones and omits some. The sample carries fewer than 600,000 clones, approximately 88% recorded once. The sequenced material came from PBMCs or T cells enriched from blood (not recorded which). The receptors stem from a woman in her thirties or forties who had recovered from COVID-19.

The rearrangement uses TRBV7-9 and TRBJ2-3, with TRBD2 as a possible D gene (5 bases). V lost 5 bases and J lost 7, with 16 bases in between. CDR3 length: 14 amino acids. CDR1 SEHNR and CDR2 FQNEAQ come from the germline V gene (reference sequence). The CDR3 DNA reads TGTGCCAGCAGCCTCCCGCCGGAGGACTATACGCAGTATTTT. Translating it yields CASSLPPEDYTQYF.

The table lists this clone with a count of one. The V and J genes are TRBV27 and TRBJ1-5; tentatively, D is TRBD1 (6 bases). V lost 5 bases, J lost 5 bases, and 16 bases lay in between. The germline V gene has CDR1 MNHEY and CDR2 SMNVEV (reference sequence). This CDR3 region has 15 residues. CDR3 in amino acids: CASSPLGARDQPQHF. In DNA, the CDR3 is TGTGCCAGCAGTCCCTTGGGGGCACGGGATCAGCCCCAGCATTTT.

This clone came up once. This chain uses TRBV20-1 with TRBJ2-1; D may be TRBD2 (6 bases). Germline-derived CDR1 and CDR2 are DFQATT and SNEGSKA (reference sequence). Trimming cost V 3 bases and J 0 bases, with 15 bases left between them. The CDR3 runs to 16 residues. The CDR3 sequence is CSASDAGFISYNEQFF. As DNA, the CDR3 is TGCAGTGCTAGTGATGCGGGGTTCATCTCCTACAATGAGCAGTTCTTC.

The chain links TRBV28 to TRBJ1-2, with D possibly matching TRBD1 (6 bases). Germline assignment: CDR1 MDHEN and CDR2 SYDVKM. Trimming pared 5 bases from V and 6 bases from J, leaving 19 bases between. This CDR3 spans 15 amino acids. The CDR3 DNA sequence: TGTGCCAGCAGTACACAACAGGGTTTAGTAAATGGCTACACCTTC. It translates to CASSTQQGLVNGYTF.

The rearrangement joins TRBV4-1 to TRBJ2-2; D possibly corresponds to TRBD1 (5 bases). From germline, CDR1 is MGHRA and CDR2 YSYEKL. V was cut by 0 bases and J by 1 base, with 9 bases left in between. CDR3 length equals 16 residues. Here the CDR3 reads CASSQEQEENTGELFF. The CDR3 region has the DNA TGCGCCAGCAGCCAAGAACAGGAAGAGAACACCGGGGAGCTGTTTTTT.

V and J are TRBV7-9 and TRBJ1-1; D possibly corresponds to TRBD1 (5 bases). The CDR3 runs 12 residues. The germline gives CDR1 SEHNR, CDR2 FQNEAQ (reference sequence). The V end lost 3 bases, the J end lost 11 bases, and 13 bases lay between the germline ends. CDR3 loop: CASSFPGGGAFF. CDR3 bases: TGTGCCAGCAGCTTTCCAGGCGGGGGGGCTTTCTTT.

This clone has a handful of counts. V and J are TRBV24-1 and TRBJ2-7, with TRBD1 identical over 12 bases. Germline V gives CDR1 KGHDR, CDR2 SFDVKD. The CDR3 covers 16 residues. After removal of 4 bases from V and 3 bases from J, the junction contained 6 bases not matched to a gene. The CDR3 sequence: CATSESGTGGGYEQYF. The CDR3 DNA reads TGTGCCACCAGTGAGTCCGGGACAGGGGGCGGCTACGAGCAGTACTTC.

The gene calls are TRBV4-1 and TRBJ1-5; D is perhaps TRBD1 (6 bases). The V end was cut by 0 bases, the J end by 0 bases, with 12 bases between. Per germline, CDR1 MGHRA and CDR2 YSYEKL. CDR3 length: 17 amino acids. The CDR3 coding sequence is TGCGCCAGCAGCCAAGATCGGGGAGGGGGTAGCAATCAGCCCCAGCATTTT. This translates into CASSQDRGGGSNQPQHF.

The chain combines TRBV15 with TRBJ2-5; D is undetermined. Trimming removed 5 bases at V and 2 bases at J, with 6 bases between. CDR3 length equals 12 residues. CDR1 is LNHNV, CDR2 YYDKDF, per germline (reference sequence). The chain's CDR3 is CATSPKQETQYF. The CDR3, as DNA: TGTGCCACCAGCCCTAAACAAGAGACCCAGTACTTC.

The CDR3 here is CASSVAGLAGNTGELFF. The DNA of the CDR3 is TGTGCCAGCAGCGTAGCGGGACTAGCGGGGAACACCGGGGAGCTGTTTTTT. J is TRBJ2-2 and V is TRBV9; 12 bases map to TRBD2. The V gene end was trimmed by 0 bases and the J gene end by 1 base; junction bases not matched to a gene: 1. Germline CDR1 SGDLS, CDR2 YYNGEE. The CDR3 totals 17 residues.

The CDR3 region is CASSQTRDRDSIETQYF. The CDR3 region has the DNA TGTGCCAGCAGCCAAACCCGGGACAGGGATTCTATAGAGACCCAGTACTTC. This rearrangement joins TRBV9 to TRBJ2-5; TRBD1 matches 9 bases. The CDR3 extends over 17 amino acids. In germline, CDR1 is SGDLS, CDR2 YYNGEE. Trimming at V came to 4 bases and at J to 4 bases, leaving 14 bases not matched to a gene. Using reference TRBV9 and TRBJ2-5 for the parts outside the CDR3, the full variable domain is DSGVTQTPKHLITATGQRVTLRCSPRSGDLSVYWYQQSLDQGLQFLIQYYNGEERAKGNILERFSAQQFPDLHSELNLSSLELGDSALYFCASSQTRDRDSIETQYFGPGTRLLVL.

The rearrangement joins TRBV7-9 to TRBJ1-1, with 9 positions matching TRBD1. The CDR3 runs to 14 residues. V shed 4 bases and J 6 bases; nucleotides not matched to a gene: 6. The germline CDR1 and CDR2 sequences are SEHNR and FQNEAQ (reference sequence). CDR3 residues: CASSYRQGVAEAFF. As DNA, the CDR3 is TGTGCCAGCAGCTACCGACAGGGGGTCGCTGAAGCTTTCTTT.

This chain connects TRBV5-4 to TRBJ2-5, with 8 bases lining up with TRBD2. Germline V CDR1 and CDR2: SGHNT, YYREEE (reference sequence). V lost 0 bases and J lost 3; bases outside the gene matches: 4. This CDR3 has 15 amino acids. CDR3 coding DNA: TGTGCCAGCAGCTTGGCCGGTAGCGGGGAAGAGACCCAGTACTTC. Translated: CASSLAGSGEETQYF.

The genes are TRBV20-1 and TRBJ1-4, with unresolved D. CDR3 length: 13 amino acids. V lost 3 bases and J 8 bases, leaving 13 bases between the germline ends. Germline values: CDR1 DFQATT, CDR2 SNEGSKA (reference sequence). CDR3 in DNA: TGCAGTGCTAGTTGGAGGTCTGAGGAAAAACTGTTTTTT. Translating it yields CSASWRSEEKLFF.

The V gene is TRBV5-1, the J gene TRBJ1-2, with a possible D match to TRBD1 (5 bases). From germline, CDR1 is SGHRS and CDR2 YFSETQ. The length of the CDR3 is 16 residues. The V and J ends lost 4 bases and 1 base respectively, with 17 bases between them. CDR3 loop: CASSDDAGYLNYGYTF. The CDR3 nucleotides are TGCGCCAGCAGCGACGATGCAGGGTACCTTAACTATGGCTACACCTTC.

For the CDR3, the DNA is TGTGCCAGCAGATCCGAAGCTTTAGCCAAAAACATTCAGTACTTC. The encoded protein is CASRSEALAKNIQYF. The V gene is TRBV6-5, the J gene TRBJ2-4; no firm D call. This CDR3 has 15 amino acids. V lost 6 bases, J lost 0 bases, and 12 bases lay in between. CDR1 MNHEY and CDR2 SVGAGI come from the germline V gene.

The rearrangement joins TRBV2 to TRBJ2-7; 10 bases align to TRBD1. Germline values: CDR1 SNHLY, CDR2 FYNNEI. The CDR3 totals 14 residues. V lost 6 bases and J lost 4; bases outside the gene matches: 6. CDR3 protein: CASRDRGQYYEQYF. DNA for the CDR3: TGTGCCAGCAGAGACAGGGGGCAGTATTACGAGCAGTACTTC.

This clone was seen more than once but under ten times. The chain joins TRBV5-1 to TRBJ2-7; D call uncertain. CDR3 length: 15 amino acids. Germline loops: CDR1 SGHRS, CDR2 YFSETQ. V was clipped by 0 bases and J by 4 bases, with 14 bases between them. The CDR3 DNA reads TGCGCCAGCAGCTTGGGAGGAGTGAAAACATACGAGCAGTACTTC. Translated: CASSLGGVKTYEQYF.

The CDR3 bases are TGCAGCGTTAGGGGGACTAGCGGGAGTTACGAGCAGTACTTC. Protein sequence: CSVRGTSGSYEQYF. The rearrangement links TRBV29-1 to TRBJ2-7; 14 bases agree with TRBD2. The germline V gene encodes CDR1 SQVTM and CDR2 ANQGSEA. V gave up 5 bases and J gave up 4 bases; unmatched junction bases: 4. The CDR3 runs to 14 residues.

The V gene is TRBV6-2 or TRBV6-3, the J gene TRBJ1-2; D unclear. The CDR3 totals 15 residues. Trimming removed 2 bases from V and 2 bases from J, with 12 bases in between. Germline-derived CDR1 and CDR2 are MNHEY and SVGEGT. CDR3 residues: CASSYGQDTNYGYTF. The CDR3 nucleotides read TGTGCCAGCAGTTACGGCCAAGACACGAACTATGGCTACACCTTC.

V is TRBV19 and J is TRBJ2-1; 11 nucleotides match TRBD2. The CDR3 extends over 16 amino acids. V was pared by 2 bases and J by 7 bases, with 7 bases of the junction left unmatched. Germline V gene sequence: CDR1 LNHDA, CDR2 SQIVND (reference sequence). The CDR3 coding sequence is TGTGCCAGTAGTATATTGTTCGCTAGCGGGAGGAATGAGCAGTTCTTC. It specifies CASSILFASGRNEQFF. The full variable domain, its missing parts supplied by reference TRBV19 and TRBJ2-1, is DGGITQSPKYLFRKEGQNVTLSCEQNLNHDAMYWYRQDPGQGLRLIYYSQIVNDFQKGDIAEGYSVSREKKESFPLTVTSAQKNPTAFYLCASSILFASGRNEQFFGPGTRLTVL.

V gene TRBV3-1 (or the pseudogene TRBV3-2) combines with J gene TRBJ1-1; no clear D. This CDR3 has 13 residues. The germline V gene encodes CDR1 LGHDT and CDR2 YNNKEL (reference sequence). V was pared by 4 bases and J by 4 bases, with 10 bases between. The DNA for the CDR3 is TGTGCCAGCAGCCGGGGAGGAGGCACTGAAGCTTTCTTT. This codes for CASSRGGGTEAFF.

The DNA of the CDR3 is TGTGCCAGCTCCCCCATTCCGGGGTTGACCTACAATGAGCAGTTCTTC. Its translation: CASSPIPGLTYNEQFF. This chain joins TRBV18 and TRBJ2-1; tentative D call: TRBD2 (5 bases). Trimming removed 6 bases from V and 2 bases from J, with 17 bases in between. The germline V gene has CDR1 KGHSH and CDR2 LQKENI. The CDR3 totals 16 residues.

The V call is TRBV11-1, the J call TRBJ2-5, with TRBD1 matching over 9 bases. The junction had 4 bases not matched to a gene; V was cut back by 5 bases and J by 3 bases. Germline V gene data show CDR1 as SGHAT and CDR2 as FQDESV (reference sequence). The length of the CDR3 is 14 residues. DNA of the CDR3: TGTGCCAGCAGCCCCGGGACAGGGAAAGAGACCCAGTACTTC. Its translation is CASSPGTGKETQYF.

The J gene is TRBJ1-3, the V gene TRBV9, with D perhaps matching TRBD1 (5 bases). The CDR3 covers 17 residues. CDR1 and CDR2 (germline): SGDLS, YYNGEE. Trimming took 0 bases from V and 0 from J, leaving 13 bases between them. The CDR3 DNA reads as TGTGCCAGCAGCGTAGTCGGGGGTACATACTCTGGAAACACCATATATTTT. It is translated as CASSVVGGTYSGNTIYF.

This chain uses TRBV14 with TRBJ1-1; the D gene is possibly TRBD1 (5 bases). Germline-derived CDR1 and CDR2 are SGHDN and FVKESK. The CDR3 is 13 amino acids. V lost 4 bases and J 2 bases, leaving 8 bases between the germline ends. The CDR3 protein is CASSPGHNTEAFF. CDR3 DNA: TGTGCCAGCAGCCCAGGACATAACACTGAAGCTTTCTTT.

This clone was counted many times. The V gene is TRBV6-1, the J gene TRBJ2-5; 12 bases align to TRBD2. Germline loops: CDR1 MNHNS, CDR2 SASEGT. J lost 2 bases, V lost 2 bases, and 0 bases had no gene match. The CDR3 loop spans 15 amino acids. CDR3 sequence (DNA): TGTGCCAGCAGTGAACTAGCGGGAGGGCAAGAGACCCAGTACTTC. Its translation: CASSELAGGQETQYF.